The next 20 T cell receptor beta chains were all read from a single sample in a study of Graves' ophthalmopathy and Graves' hyperthyroidism. Amplification of TCR beta CDR3 regions used RNA transcripts. First-round RT-PCR with HTBI primers preceded a second-round multiplex PCR. Using its own MiXCR run on the multiplex PCR reads, TCRdb lists one record per CDR3 protein. The sample records about 700,000 distinct CDR3 sequences, 40% being singletons. The sequencing sample was made of peripheral blood. The origin of the receptors is an adult man with Graves' ophthalmopathy.

This clonotype was detected a few times. The chain links TRBV19 to TRBJ1-4; unclear D gene. Germline V CDR1 and CDR2: LNHDA, SQIVND (reference sequence). Deletions cut 3 bases from V and 0 bases from J, with 11 bases between. CDR3 size: 16 residues. CDR3 in DNA: TGTGCCAGTAGTATGGGGAGGGCGACAACTAATGAAAAACTGTTTTTT. Translated, it gives CASSMGRATTNEKLFF.

This clonotype appeared a few times. The J gene is TRBJ2-6, the V gene TRBV7-2, with D possibly TRBD2 on 7 matching bases. This CDR3 contains 16 residues. Between the trimmed V and J ends, which lost 5 bases and 3 bases, there was a span of 14 bases. CDR1 is SGHTA and CDR2 is FQGNSA in the germline V gene. The CDR3 sequence: CASSKRGGGGANVLTF. CDR3 coding DNA: TGTGCCAGCAGCAAAAGGGGGGGAGGTGGGGCCAACGTCCTGACTTTC. Combining the CDR3 with reference TRBV7-2 and TRBJ2-6 gives the whole variable domain GAGVSQSPSNKVTEKGKDVELRCDPISGHTALYWYRQSLGQGLEFLIYFQGNSAPDKSGLPSDRFSAERTGGSVSTLTIQRTQQEDSAVYLCASSKRGGGGANVLTFGAGSRLTVL.

This clonotype has at least ten counts. The chain combines TRBV7-2 with TRBJ1-2, with TRBD1 as a possible D gene (5 bases). The germline V and J ends were trimmed by 2 bases and 5 bases, with 9 bases remaining between them. There are 13 residues in the CDR3. In germline, CDR1 is SGHTA, CDR2 FQGNSA. The CDR3 DNA reads as TGTGCCAGCAGCTTACAGGGAAGATATGGCTACACCTTC. Encoded protein: CASSLQGRYGYTF.

V is TRBV24-1 and J is TRBJ1-5; 9 nucleotides match TRBD1. The CDR3 extends over 17 amino acids. J gave up 6 bases and V 4 bases, and 12 bases lay outside the gene matches. The germline V gene has CDR1 KGHDR and CDR2 SFDVKD. CDR3 in DNA: TGTGCCACCAGTGACCCAGGGACAGGGTCACAGAGTCAGCCCCAGCATTTT. Its translation: CATSDPGTGSQSQPQHF.

This sequence joins TRBV10-3 and TRBJ1-2; D might be TRBD1 (5 bases). Germline V lookup: CDR1 ENHRY, CDR2 SYGVKD. CDR3 length: 12 amino acids. The germline V and J ends were trimmed by 10 bases and 8 bases, with 17 bases remaining between them. The chain's CDR3 is CATRDRGSGYTF. The DNA for the CDR3 is TGTGCCACCCGCGATCGGGGGTCCGGCTACACCTTC.

This clonotype was seen many times. V is TRBV7-2 and J is TRBJ2-5, with D hard to call. The CDR3 sequence is 15 residues long. Between the trimmed V and J ends, which lost 3 bases and 2 bases, there was a span of 13 bases. CDR1 is SGHTA and CDR2 is FQGNSA in the germline V gene. The CDR3 protein is CASSFVHQRQETQYF. In DNA, the CDR3 is TGTGCCAGCAGCTTCGTGCACCAGAGACAAGAGACCCAGTACTTC. Together with reference TRBV7-2 and TRBJ2-5, the CDR3 gives the full variable domain: GAGVSQSPSNKVTEKGKDVELRCDPISGHTALYWYRQSLGQGLEFLIYFQGNSAPDKSGLPSDRFSAERTGGSVSTLTIQRTQQEDSAVYLCASSFVHQRQETQYFGPGTRLLVL.

J is TRBJ2-7 and V is TRBV11-1; no reliable D call. Trimming took 5 bases from V and 2 from J, leaving 19 bases between them. Germline CDR1 SGHAT, CDR2 FQDESV (reference sequence). There are 16 residues in the CDR3. CDR3 bases: TGTGCCAGCAGCCAAACCGGGTTCGGCCCTACCTACGAGCAGTACTTC. It yields the protein CASSQTGFGPTYEQYF.

There are a few counts of this clonotype. V gene TRBV7-3 combines with J gene TRBJ1-1; D perhaps matches TRBD1 (5 bases). Trimming took 5 bases from V and 1 from J, leaving 17 bases between them. There are 16 residues in the CDR3. Germline CDR1 and CDR2: SGHTA and FQGTGA. Here the CDR3 DNA reads TGTGCCAGCAGCCCCGGAGCGGGACGGTCGAACACTGAAGCTTTCTTT. Protein product: CASSPGAGRSNTEAFF. Full variable domain (rest looked up from reference TRBV7-3 and TRBJ1-1): GAGVSQTPSNKVTEKGKYVELRCDPISGHTALYWYRQSLGQGPEFLIYFQGTGAADDSGLPNDRFFAVRPEGSVSTLKIQRTERGDSAVYLCASSPGAGRSNTEAFFGQGTRLTVV.

This clonotype was seen a few times. V gene TRBV7-6 combines with J gene TRBJ2-2; 8 nucleotides line up with TRBD2. CDR1 is SGHVS and CDR2 is FNYEAQ in the germline V gene. Unmatched junction bases numbered 8, after V lost 8 bases and J lost 3 bases. This CDR3 is 15 amino acids long. CDR3 DNA: TGTGCCAGCGAGCCGGGAGGGGCGTACACCGGGGAGCTGTTTTTT. Translating it yields CASEPGGAYTGELFF.

This clonotype was picked up a small number of times. The chain combines TRBV9 with TRBJ2-5; either TRBD1 or TRBD2 may supply D (5 bases each). Trimming removed 1 base from V and 4 bases from J, with 11 bases in between. In germline, CDR1 is SGDLS, CDR2 YYNGEE. The CDR3 contains 14 residues. The CDR3 DNA is TGTGCCAGCAGCGTATTACAGGCGGGAGAGACCCAGTACTTC. This sequence encodes CASSVLQAGETQYF.

The rearrangement uses TRBV7-9 and TRBJ1-1; the D gene is possibly TRBD1 (5 bases). Germline V gene lookup returns CDR1 SEHNR and CDR2 FQNEAQ (reference sequence). This CDR3 is built from 15 residues. Trimming took 0 bases from V and 5 from J, leaving 13 bases between them. CDR3 in amino acids: CASSLAPARGTEAFF. CDR3 nucleotides: TGTGCCAGCAGCTTAGCCCCCGCTAGGGGAACTGAAGCTTTCTTT. Based on the CDR3 plus reference TRBV7-9 and TRBJ1-1, the full variable domain is DTGVSQNPRHKITKRGQNVTFRCDPISEHNRLYWYRQTLGQGPEFLTYFQNEAQLEKSRLLSDRFSAERPKGSFSTLEIQRTEQGDSAMYLCASSLAPARGTEAFFGQGTRLTVV.

This clonotype was detected many times. The J gene is TRBJ2-7, the V gene TRBV2; D not certain. This CDR3 is 12 amino acids long. Germline CDR1 SNHLY, CDR2 FYNNEI. The ends were cut back, 6 bases at V and 6 bases at J, with 12 bases in the middle. The CDR3 DNA sequence: TGTGCCAGCAGCTTAGAAGGTGGCGAGCAGTACTTC. Protein sequence: CASSLEGGEQYF.

Many counts were recorded for this clonotype. The chain is built from TRBV24-1 and TRBJ1-5, with TRBD1 matching 7 bases. V gave up 5 bases and J gave up 2 bases; unmatched junction bases: 8. CDR1 KGHDR and CDR2 SFDVKD come from the germline V gene. This CDR3 is 16 amino acids long. For the CDR3, the DNA is TGTGCCACCAGTGCCTCGACAGGGTGGGGCAATCAGCCCCAGCATTTT. The encoded protein is CATSASTGWGNQPQHF.

As concerns this clonotype: Just one base apart from a much larger clone, this may be a read error. The conserved phenylalanine or tryptophan is not found at the CDR3 terminus, so this likely reflects a read error. The chain combines TRBV9 with TRBJ1-1; D possibly corresponds to TRBD1 (5 bases). Germline V gene data show CDR1 as SGDLS and CDR2 as YYNGEE. The CDR3 runs 15 residues. V lost 0 bases, J lost 5 bases, and 14 bases lay in between. The CDR3 DNA reads as TGTGCCAGCAGCGTAGCGCCAGGGCGCGGGACTGAAGCTTTCCTT. It specifies CASSVAPGRGTEAFL.

The gene calls are TRBV7-8 and TRBJ2-7; a weak D match, TRBD1 (6 bases). The germline V gene has CDR1 SGHVS and CDR2 FQNEAQ. Trimming left V 2 bases short and J 0 bases short, with 14 bases between. The CDR3 has 16 residues. The CDR3 region is CASSLRRDTTSYEQYF. CDR3 DNA sequence: TGTGCCAGCAGCTTACGCCGGGACACAACCTCCTACGAGCAGTACTTC.

This clonotype showed up many times. This chain joins TRBV19 and TRBJ2-6; D remains unclear. Germline V gene sequence: CDR1 LNHDA, CDR2 SQIVND (reference sequence). V was clipped by 3 bases and J by 0 bases, with 12 bases between them. CDR3 length equals 17 residues. CDR3 in DNA: TGTGCCAGTAGTATGGGCCAGGTTAGCTCTGGGGCCAACGTCCTGACTTTC. Amino acids: CASSMGQVSSGANVLTF.

This clonotype was found a few times. The chain has TRBV28 and TRBJ2-5, with no clear D. The CDR3 spans 14 residues. The V end was cut by 5 bases, the J end by 5 bases, with 15 bases between. Germline V gene data show CDR1 as MDHEN and CDR2 as SYDVKM. This chain's CDR3 is CASSPIELSETQYF. CDR3 sequence (DNA): TGTGCCAGCAGTCCAATAGAACTGTCGGAGACCCAGTACTTC.

This clonotype was seen only a few times. The chain employs TRBV20-1 and TRBJ1-4, with D unresolved. With 1 base removed from V and 2 bases from J, the gap between germline ends came to 11 bases. Germline values: CDR1 DFQATT, CDR2 SNEGSKA (reference sequence). The CDR3 contains 15 residues. CDR3 sequence: CSARGGGITNEKLFF. CDR3 bases: TGCAGTGCTAGAGGTGGCGGGATCACTAATGAAAAACTGTTTTTT.

The rearrangement uses TRBV2 and TRBJ2-7, with D uncertain. The CDR3 has 16 residues. Germline V lookup: CDR1 SNHLY, CDR2 FYNNEI. V dropped 5 bases and J dropped 2 bases, with 19 bases sitting between them. CDR3 bases: TGTGCCAGCAGTTACTCGATGGCTAGGAGAACCTACGAGCAGTACTTC. As protein: CASSYSMARRTYEQYF.

In this sample, this clonotype turned up many times. The chain is built from TRBV2 and TRBJ2-5; 14 bases align to TRBD2. From germline, CDR1 is SNHLY and CDR2 FYNNEI. The CDR3 spans 15 residues. After removal of 8 bases from V and 4 bases from J, the junction contained 6 bases not matched to a gene. The CDR3, as DNA: TGTGCCAGCGGGATCGGACTAGCGGGAGGAGAGACCCAGTACTTC. Encoded protein: CASGIGLAGGETQYF. The variable domain in full, with the rest retrieved from reference TRBV2 and TRBJ2-5, is EPEVTQTPSHQVTQMGQEVILRCVPISNHLYFYWYRQILGQKVEFLVSFYNNEISEKSEIFDDQFSVERPDGSNFTLKIRSTKLEDSAMYFCASGIGLAGGETQYFGPGTRLLVL.